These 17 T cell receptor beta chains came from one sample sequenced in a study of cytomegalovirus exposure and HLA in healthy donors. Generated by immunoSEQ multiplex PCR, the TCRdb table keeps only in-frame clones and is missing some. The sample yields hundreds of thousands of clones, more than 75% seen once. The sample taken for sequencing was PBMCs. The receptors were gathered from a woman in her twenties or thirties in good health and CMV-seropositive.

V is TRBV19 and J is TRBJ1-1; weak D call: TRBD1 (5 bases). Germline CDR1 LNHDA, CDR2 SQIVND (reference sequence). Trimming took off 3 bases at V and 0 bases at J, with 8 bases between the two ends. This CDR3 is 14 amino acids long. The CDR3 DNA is TGTGCCAGTAGTATTCCACAGGTGAACACTGAAGCTTTCTTT. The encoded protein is CASSIPQVNTEAFF.

CDR3 coding DNA: TGTGCCTGGATCGGAAGGCAGGGAAATCAGTACTTC. Its protein is CAWIGRQGNQYF. The V call is TRBV30, the J call TRBJ2-7; possible D gene TRBD1, 5 bases. The V gene's germline CDR1 is GTSNPN and CDR2 SVGIG (reference sequence). V was clipped by 4 bases and J by 10 bases, with 17 bases between them. This CDR3 comprises 12 residues.

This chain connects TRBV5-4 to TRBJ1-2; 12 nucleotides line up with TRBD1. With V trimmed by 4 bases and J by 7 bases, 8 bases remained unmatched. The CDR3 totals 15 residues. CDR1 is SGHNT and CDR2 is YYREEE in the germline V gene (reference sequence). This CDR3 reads CASSRMGQGASGYTF. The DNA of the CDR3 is TGTGCCAGCAGCCGAATGGGACAGGGGGCTAGTGGCTACACCTTC.

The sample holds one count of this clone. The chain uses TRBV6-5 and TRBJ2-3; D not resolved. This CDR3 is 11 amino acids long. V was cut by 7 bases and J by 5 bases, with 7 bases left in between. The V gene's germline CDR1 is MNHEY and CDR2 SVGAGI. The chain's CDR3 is CASTRLDTQYF. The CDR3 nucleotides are TGTGCCAGCACCCGTTTAGATACGCAGTATTTT.

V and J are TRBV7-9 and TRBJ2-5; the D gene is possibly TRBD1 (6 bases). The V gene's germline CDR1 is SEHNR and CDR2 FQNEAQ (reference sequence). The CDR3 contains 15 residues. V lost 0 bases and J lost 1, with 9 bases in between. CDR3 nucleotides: TGTGCCAGCAGCTTAGCCGGGACACCCCAAGAGACCCAGTACTTC. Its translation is CASSLAGTPQETQYF.

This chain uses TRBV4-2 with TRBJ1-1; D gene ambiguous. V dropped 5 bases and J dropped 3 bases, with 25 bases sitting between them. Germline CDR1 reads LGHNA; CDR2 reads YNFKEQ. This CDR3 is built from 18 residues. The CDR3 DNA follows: TGTGCCAGCAGCTCCCAGTCCGGAGGATGGGGTTTAGACACTGAAGCTTTCTTT. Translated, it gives CASSSQSGGWGLDTEAFF.

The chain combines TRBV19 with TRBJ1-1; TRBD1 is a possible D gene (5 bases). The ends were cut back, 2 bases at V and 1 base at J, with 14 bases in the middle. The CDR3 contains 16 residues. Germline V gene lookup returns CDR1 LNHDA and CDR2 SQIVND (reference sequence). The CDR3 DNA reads TGTGCCAGTAGTATAATCGGGCAGGGATGGAACACTGAAGCTTTCTTT. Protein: CASSIIGQGWNTEAFF.

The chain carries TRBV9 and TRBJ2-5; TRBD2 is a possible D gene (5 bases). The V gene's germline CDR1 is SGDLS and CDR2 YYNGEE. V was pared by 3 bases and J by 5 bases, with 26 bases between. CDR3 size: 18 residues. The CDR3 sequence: CASSARPGDSAERETQYF. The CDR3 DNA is TGTGCCAGCAGCGCTAGGCCCGGAGATAGCGCGGAGCGGGAGACCCAGTACTTC. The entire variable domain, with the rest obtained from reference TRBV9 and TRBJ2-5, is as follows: DSGVTQTPKHLITATGQRVTLRCSPRSGDLSVYWYQQSLDQGLQFLIQYYNGEERAKGNILERFSAQQFPDLHSELNLSSLELGDSALYFCASSARPGDSAERETQYFGPGTRLLVL.

In nucleotides, the CDR3 is TGTGCCAGCAGCTCGGAACCTGCTAGCGGGCGGAGCTCCTACAATGAGCAGTTCTTC. Residues: CASSSEPASGRSSYNEQFF. The chain is built from TRBV7-6 and TRBJ2-1; TRBD2 agrees at 8 bases. The CDR3 extends over 19 amino acids. V was clipped by 4 bases and J by 0 bases; unmatched bases: 14. From germline, CDR1 is SGHVS and CDR2 FNYEAQ.

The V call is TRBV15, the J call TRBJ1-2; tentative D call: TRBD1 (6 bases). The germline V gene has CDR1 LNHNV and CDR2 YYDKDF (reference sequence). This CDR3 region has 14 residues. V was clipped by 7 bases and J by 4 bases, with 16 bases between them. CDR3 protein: CATTEGGRLYGYTF. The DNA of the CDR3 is TGTGCCACCACGGAGGGGGGGCGCCTCTATGGCTACACCTTC. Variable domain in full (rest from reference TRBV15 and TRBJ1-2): DAMVIQNPRYQVTQFGKPVTLSCSQTLNHNVMYWYQQKSSQAPKLLFHYYDKDFNNEADTPDNFQSRRPNTSFCFLDIRSPGLGDTAMYLCATTEGGRLYGYTFGSGTRLTVV.

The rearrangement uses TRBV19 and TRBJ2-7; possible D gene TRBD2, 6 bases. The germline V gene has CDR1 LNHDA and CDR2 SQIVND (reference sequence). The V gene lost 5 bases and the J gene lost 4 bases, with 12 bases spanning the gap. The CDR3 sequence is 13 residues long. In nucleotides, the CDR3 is TGTGCCAGTAGTGAAGGCGGGGTTTACGAGCAGTACTTC. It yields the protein CASSEGGVYEQYF.

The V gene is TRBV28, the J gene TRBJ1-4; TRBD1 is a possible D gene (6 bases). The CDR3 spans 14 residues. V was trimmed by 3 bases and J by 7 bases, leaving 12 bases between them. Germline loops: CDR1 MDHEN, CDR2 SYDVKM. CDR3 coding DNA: TGTGCCAGCAGTTTCACAGGGATAGGTGAAAAACTGTTTTTT. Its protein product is CASSFTGIGEKLFF.

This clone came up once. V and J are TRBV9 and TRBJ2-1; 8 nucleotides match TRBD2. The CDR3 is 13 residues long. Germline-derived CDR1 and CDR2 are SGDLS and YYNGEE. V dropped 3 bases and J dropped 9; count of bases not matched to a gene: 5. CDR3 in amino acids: CASSASLAGEQFF. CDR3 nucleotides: TGTGCCAGCAGCGCTTCCCTAGCGGGTGAGCAGTTCTTC.

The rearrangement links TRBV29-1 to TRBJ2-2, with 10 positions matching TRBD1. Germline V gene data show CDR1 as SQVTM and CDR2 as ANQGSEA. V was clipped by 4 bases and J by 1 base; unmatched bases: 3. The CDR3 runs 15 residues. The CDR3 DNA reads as TGCAGCGTTGCCGACAGGGGGCGGAACACCGGGGAGCTGTTTTTT. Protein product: CSVADRGRNTGELFF.

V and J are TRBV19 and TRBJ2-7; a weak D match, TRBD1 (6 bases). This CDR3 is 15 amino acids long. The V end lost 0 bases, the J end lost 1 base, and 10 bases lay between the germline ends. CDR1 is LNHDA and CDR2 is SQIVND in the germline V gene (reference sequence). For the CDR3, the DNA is TGTGCCAGTAGTATAGACAGACAGGTATCCTACGAGCAGTACTTC. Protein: CASSIDRQVSYEQYF.

In DNA form, the CDR3 reads TGCGCCAGCAGCTTTAGGGGGGGTCAACGGAACACTGAAGCTTTCTTT. Its translation is CASSFRGGQRNTEAFF. The V and J genes are TRBV5-1 and TRBJ1-1, with a weak D call TRBD1 (6 bases). From germline, CDR1 is SGHRS and CDR2 YFSETQ. The CDR3 spans 16 residues. V gave up 2 bases and J gave up 1 base, with 15 bases separating them.

DNA for the CDR3: TGTGCCAGCAGTTACTCCCGGGGTCAGCCCCAGCATTTT. It is translated as CASSYSRGQPQHF. V is TRBV6-6 and J is TRBJ1-5; no clear D. This CDR3 comprises 13 residues. The germline CDR1 and CDR2 sequences are MNHNY and SVGAGI (reference sequence). V lost 0 bases and J 6 bases, leaving 6 bases between the germline ends.